These 14 T cell receptor beta chains were all obtained from the same sample, sequenced in a study of PD-1 blockade in classical Hodgkin lymphoma (TCRdb year 2020). The library was prepared using the immunoSEQ multiplex PCR assay. Entries here come from immuneACCESS through TCRdb and include only in-frame sequences with V and J called. Some clones fail to appear in such tables; in the studies checked, an unresolved V gene covers under half of the shortfall, and the cause of the remainder is unknown. The sample includes about 24,000 clones, with approximately 67% observed a single time. The biggest ten clones account for 30% of the sample. According to the study, the label for this sample's time point signals: cycle 4 day 1 (C4D1), after around six weeks of nivolumab. Relapse after autologous stem cell transplantation had occurred in all trial patients, and cohorts A, B and C were distinguished by prior brentuximab vedotin exposure.

Here the sequenced sample was peripheral blood mononuclear cells (PBMCs), taken before the fourth cycle of nivolumab. These receptors originate from a human donor with classical Hodgkin lymphoma.

The chain uses TRBV5-1 and TRBJ1-2; TRBD1 is a possible D gene (5 bases). Germline V CDR1 and CDR2: SGHRS, YFSETQ. The CDR3 is made up of 14 amino acids. Trimming shortened V by 0 bases and J by 8 bases, and 14 bases separated the two germline ends. CDR3 bases: TGCGCCAGCAGCTTGGCTTATCAGGGCGACGGCTACACCTTC. Protein: CASSLAYQGDGYTF.

The chain joins TRBV2 to TRBJ1-1, with 7 bases fitting TRBD1. In germline, CDR1 is SNHLY, CDR2 FYNNEI. This CDR3 has 13 residues. After removal of 8 bases from V and 0 bases from J, the junction contained 3 bases not matched to a gene. DNA for the CDR3: TGTGCCAGCTCAGGGGGGGTGAACACTGAAGCTTTCTTT. Its translation: CASSGGVNTEAFF.

The CDR3: CASRVQGATGYTF. CDR3 nucleotide sequence: TGTGCCAGCAGGGTACAGGGCGCTACGGGCTACACCTTC. The chain uses TRBV6-5 and TRBJ1-2; tentatively, D is TRBD1 (6 bases). Germline V lookup: CDR1 MNHEY, CDR2 SVGAGI. V was cut by 6 bases and J by 8 bases, with 16 bases left in between. The CDR3 covers 13 residues.

The rearrangement joins TRBV13 to TRBJ1-1, with D perhaps matching TRBD1 (6 bases). Trimming stripped 0 bases from V and 5 bases from J, with 10 bases between. The CDR3 loop spans 14 amino acids. Germline loops: CDR1 PRHDT, CDR2 FYEKMQ (reference sequence). CDR3 protein: CASSLGGGRTEAFF. CDR3 bases: TGTGCCAGCAGCTTAGGAGGGGGGAGGACTGAAGCTTTCTTT. The whole variable domain, filled in from reference TRBV13 and TRBJ1-1, reads AAGVIQSPRHLIKEKRETATLKCYPIPRHDTVYWYQQGPGQDPQFLISFYEKMQSDKGSIPDRFSAQQFSDYHSELNMSSLELGDSALYFCASSLGGGRTEAFFGQGTRLTVV.

V usage is TRBV4-3 and J usage is TRBJ2-7; a possible D gene is TRBD2 (5 bases). V was cut by 0 bases and J by 7 bases, with 19 bases left in between. Germline CDR1 LGHNA, CDR2 YSLEER. The CDR3 spans 16 residues. The CDR3 bases are TGCGCCAGCAGCCAAGACCCGTCCGGGGTAGTGGCTGAGCAGTACTTC. Translation gives CASSQDPSGVVAEQYF.

V is TRBV9 and J is TRBJ2-1; no clear D. The CDR3 totals 12 residues. V was cut by 0 bases and J by 6 bases, with 4 bases left in between. Per the germline V gene, CDR1 is SGDLS and CDR2 is YYNGEE. The DNA of the CDR3 is TGTGCCAGCAGCGTAGGCTCCAATGAGCAGTTCTTC. Translation gives CASSVGSNEQFF.

Here the CDR3 reads CASSLASGPNYEQYF. The CDR3 bases are TGTGCCAGCAGCTTAGCGAGCGGACCTAACTACGAGCAGTACTTC. This sequence joins TRBV11-2 and TRBJ2-7, with a weak D call TRBD2 (5 bases). Trimming took off 1 base at V and 3 bases at J, with 13 bases between the two ends. This CDR3 has 15 amino acids. Germline V gene data show CDR1 as SGHAT and CDR2 as FQNNGV.

The chain joins TRBV7-2 to TRBJ2-1; D may be TRBD2 (6 bases). The CDR3 is 16 amino acids. V gave up 6 bases and J gave up 0 bases, with 15 bases separating them. Germline V gene sequence: CDR1 SGHTA, CDR2 FQGNSA. CDR3 coding DNA: TGTGCCAGCAGTCCCGGGACTTCCCTCTCCTACAATGAGCAGTTCTTC. Translation: CASSPGTSLSYNEQFF.

The chain has TRBV7-9 and TRBJ2-7, with TRBD1 identical over 9 bases. CDR3 length: 15 residues. The V segment lost 3 bases and the J segment 3 bases; nucleotides outside the gene matches: 6. From germline, CDR1 is SEHNR and CDR2 FQNEAQ (reference sequence). The CDR3: CASSFSGQGNYEQYF. Here the CDR3 DNA reads TGTGCCAGCAGCTTCTCAGGACAGGGGAACTACGAGCAGTACTTC.

This clone appeared a few times. The DNA for the CDR3 is TGTGCCATCAGGGCGGGACAGGGGAGCTCTGGAAACACCATATATTTT. Protein sequence: CAIRAGQGSSGNTIYF. The chain links TRBV10-3 to TRBJ1-3; the match to TRBD1 covers 10 bases. Germline values: CDR1 ENHRY, CDR2 SYGVKD. J was trimmed by 0 bases and V by 6 bases; bases with no gene match: 5. This CDR3 has 16 residues.

This chain connects TRBV2 to TRBJ1-5; perhaps TRBD1 as D (6 bases). Between the trimmed V and J ends, which lost 8 bases and 3 bases, there was a span of 17 bases. Germline loops: CDR1 SNHLY, CDR2 FYNNEI. CDR3 length: 15 amino acids. The CDR3 region is CASRLEGQVNQPQHF. In nucleotides, the CDR3 is TGTGCCAGCCGCCTGGAGGGACAAGTCAATCAGCCCCAGCATTTT.

The V and J genes are TRBV10-1 and TRBJ1-5, with a tentative D call TRBD1 (6 bases). CDR1 and CDR2 (germline): WNHNN, SYGVQD (reference sequence). With 3 bases removed from V and 2 bases from J, the gap between germline ends came to 8 bases. The CDR3 contains 14 residues. In DNA form, the CDR3 reads TGCGCCAGCAGTGAATGGACAGGCAATCAGCCCCAGCATTTT. Residues: CASSEWTGNQPQHF.

This clone occurred once. The chain couples TRBV5-6 to TRBJ1-1; a possible D gene is TRBD1 (5 bases). The CDR3 runs to 12 residues. Trimming removed 4 bases at V and 3 bases at J, with 7 bases between. Per germline, CDR1 SGHDT and CDR2 YYEEEE. The CDR3, as DNA: TGTGCCAGCAGCCTGACAGACACTGAAGCTTTCTTT. It specifies CASSLTDTEAFF.

The chain carries TRBV6-6 and TRBJ1-1, with D possibly being TRBD1 (5 bases). This CDR3 has 14 amino acids. Germline assignment: CDR1 MNHNY and CDR2 SVGAGI (reference sequence). V was cut by 6 bases and J by 0 bases, with 11 bases left in between. CDR3 bases: TGTGCCAGCAGATTTACAGGAATGAACACTGAAGCTTTCTTT. Protein product: CASRFTGMNTEAFF.